This T cell receptor (beta chain) was identified in a study of T cell changes during pregnancy in multiple sclerosis. The CDR3 runs 16 residues. V lost 6 bases and J lost 5, with 17 bases in between. CDR1 and CDR2 (germline): KGHSH, LQKENI. The table came from immunoSEQ multiplex PCR; TCRdb's copy has only in-frame clones and leaves some out. The sample comprises more than 90,000 clones, more than 85% of which are singletons, and less than 2% rests with the top ten. The specimen comprised peripheral blood, sampled in the third trimester of pregnancy. The sequence derives from a female donor with multiple sclerosis, enrolled in a pregnancy study. This chain connects TRBV18 to TRBJ1-6, with unresolved D. The CDR3: CASSQIPPTDNSPLHF. In DNA form, the CDR3 reads TGTGCCAGCTCCCAAATTCCCCCTACCGATAATTCACCCCTCCACTTT.